One sample yielded the 27 T cell receptor beta chains listed below, sequenced in a study of shared clonotypes between healthy human individuals. Generated by immunoSEQ multiplex PCR, the TCRdb table keeps only in-frame clones and is missing some. The table lists about 2.4 million clones, 93% of them singletons. The sequenced sample was naive CD4+ T cells from PBMCs. Regarding subset: CD45RA+ positively selected. All receptors come from a man younger than 35 in good health. Some clones in this sample may be carry-over from other donors' samples.

The gene calls are TRBV5-8 and TRBJ2-2, with 12 nucleotides matching TRBD2. Germline V gene data show CDR1 as SGHTS and CDR2 as YDEGEE. The CDR3 is made up of 17 amino acids. Unmatched junction bases numbered 2, after V lost 0 bases and J lost 2 bases. The CDR3 is CASSLGLAGVNTGELFF. The CDR3 nucleotides read TGTGCCAGCAGCTTGGGACTAGCGGGAGTTAACACCGGGGAGCTGTTTTTT.

The rearrangement joins TRBV7-9 to TRBJ2-1; TRBD2 aligns across 9 bases. CDR1 SEHNR and CDR2 FQNEAQ come from the germline V gene (reference sequence). This CDR3 has 16 amino acids. The V and J ends lost 5 bases and 8 bases, in that order; junction bases with no gene match: 13. The CDR3 reads CASSPPPRGRDYEQFF. The CDR3 coding sequence is TGTGCCAGCAGCCCGCCACCCCGCGGGAGGGATTATGAGCAGTTCTTC.

This chain joins TRBV6-5 and TRBJ1-1, with D uncertain. The CDR3 sequence is 12 residues long. Deletions cut 6 bases from V and 0 bases from J, with 5 bases between. The V gene's germline CDR1 is MNHEY and CDR2 SVGAGI. This CDR3 is CASSTMNTEAFF. DNA of the CDR3: TGTGCCAGCAGCACCATGAACACTGAAGCTTTCTTT.

This sequence joins TRBV7-2 and TRBJ2-7; 7 bases fit TRBD1. The V segment lost 1 base and the J segment 1 base; nucleotides outside the gene matches: 4. The CDR3 is 15 amino acids. Germline V lookup: CDR1 SGHTA, CDR2 FQGNSA. The CDR3 region has the DNA TGTGCCAGCAGCTTAGGGTGGACAGGTTCCTACGAGCAGTACTTC. Residues: CASSLGWTGSYEQYF.

The V gene is TRBV6-5, the J gene TRBJ2-7; 8 bases line up with TRBD2. This CDR3 contains 15 residues. The germline gives CDR1 MNHEY, CDR2 SVGAGI. Trimming took 6 bases from V and 4 from J; bases not matched to a gene: 11. The CDR3 DNA follows: TGTGCCAGCAGGACACTAAAGCGGGGGAAATACGAGCAGTACTTC. Translation: CASRTLKRGKYEQYF.

The chain employs TRBV28 and TRBJ2-3, with D possibly called TRBD1 or TRBD2 (5 bases each). Germline loops: CDR1 MDHEN, CDR2 SYDVKM. The ends were cut back, 10 bases at V and 0 bases at J, with 17 bases in the middle. The CDR3 extends over 15 amino acids. CDR3 in amino acids: CAILPPGTSTDTQYF. In nucleotides, the CDR3 is TGTGCCATCCTCCCCCCGGGGACCAGCACAGATACGCAGTATTTT.

This clone showed up just once. The rearrangement uses TRBV6-5 and TRBJ2-2; TRBD1 might be the D (6 bases). With 6 bases removed from V and 5 bases from J, the gap between germline ends came to 16 bases. Germline V gene sequence: CDR1 MNHEY, CDR2 SVGAGI. This CDR3 comprises 15 residues. The CDR3: CASSPWGHLTGELFF. CDR3 DNA: TGTGCCAGCAGCCCATGGGGACATCTGACCGGGGAGCTGTTTTTT.

J is TRBJ2-2 and V is TRBV27, with no clear D. Between the trimmed V and J ends, which lost 5 bases and 2 bases, there was a span of 9 bases. CDR3 length equals 14 residues. Germline-derived CDR1 and CDR2 are MNHEY and SMNVEV (reference sequence). The CDR3 DNA follows: TGTGCCAGCAGTCTCACACGAAACACCGGGGAGCTGTTTTTT. This codes for CASSLTRNTGELFF.

Comment on this clone: Additional DNA sequences in this sample encode the identical CDR3. V is TRBV5-1 and J is TRBJ1-2; 8 positions match TRBD1. This CDR3 is 13 amino acids long. Germline loops: CDR1 SGHRS, CDR2 YFSETQ. V gave up 4 bases and J gave up 7 bases; unmatched junction bases: 6. CDR3 amino acids: CASSPDRERGYTF. The DNA for the CDR3 is TGCGCCAGCAGCCCGGACAGGGAACGTGGCTACACCTTC. Drawing the rest from reference TRBV5-1 and TRBJ1-2, the complete variable domain is KAGVTQTPRYLIKTRGQQVTLSCSPISGHRSVSWYQQTPGQGLQFLFEYFSETQRNKGNFPGRFSGRQFSNSRSEMNVSTLELGDSALYLCASSPDRERGYTFGSGTRLTVV.

On this clone: Different DNA sequences within this sample yield the same CDR3. The CDR3 DNA sequence: TGCGCCAGCAGCTTGTTCCTAGCGGGGGAAGAGACCCAGTACTTC. Amino acid sequence: CASSLFLAGEETQYF. The chain employs TRBV5-1 and TRBJ2-5, with 10 bases matching TRBD2. V gave up 1 base and J gave up 3 bases; unmatched junction bases: 3. This CDR3 has 15 residues. Germline values: CDR1 SGHRS, CDR2 YFSETQ.

Comment on this clone: Other nucleotide sequences in the sample specify the same CDR3. The V gene is TRBV19, the J gene TRBJ1-5, with D possibly being TRBD1 (5 bases). Germline CDR1 and CDR2: LNHDA and SQIVND (reference sequence). V gave up 3 bases and J gave up 2 bases, with 8 bases separating them. This CDR3 has 14 amino acids. The CDR3 nucleotides read TGTGCCAGTAGTATGGGACGGGGCAATCAGCCCCAGCATTTT. Translating gives CASSMGRGNQPQHF. The full variable domain, completed using reference TRBV19 and TRBJ1-5, is DGGITQSPKYLFRKEGQNVTLSCEQNLNHDAMYWYRQDPGQGLRLIYYSQIVNDFQKGDIAEGYSVSREKKESFPLTVTSAQKNPTAFYLCASSMGRGNQPQHFGDGTRLSIL.

This clone was seen a single time. The rearrangement links TRBV28 to TRBJ2-5; D remains ambiguous. The CDR3 consists of 12 residues. Germline-derived CDR1 and CDR2 are MDHEN and SYDVKM. Between the trimmed V and J ends, which lost 6 bases and 5 bases, there was a span of 10 bases. The CDR3 reads CASSTTAETQYF. The CDR3 coding sequence is TGTGCCAGCAGCACCACTGCGGAGACCCAGTACTTC.

The chain combines TRBV6-1 with TRBJ1-5; D is ambiguous. Germline values: CDR1 MNHNS, CDR2 SASEGT. The CDR3 has 12 residues. V lost 3 bases and J 8 bases, leaving 8 bases between the germline ends. Written as DNA, the CDR3 is TGTGCCAGCAGTGAGTTAATTAAGCCCCAGCATTTT. It codes for CASSELIKPQHF.

J is TRBJ1-4 and V is TRBV5-4; D remains ambiguous. CDR1 is SGHNT, CDR2 YYREEE, per germline (reference sequence). V was cut by 3 bases and J by 4 bases, with 16 bases left in between. There are 16 residues in the CDR3. The CDR3 region is CASSSRLDGFNEKLFF. CDR3 nucleotides: TGTGCCAGCAGCTCCCGACTGGACGGCTTTAATGAAAAACTGTTTTTT.

The chain has TRBV2 and TRBJ1-6; D is ambiguous. V gave up 3 bases and J gave up 6 bases, with 9 bases separating them. This CDR3 comprises 14 residues. CDR1 and CDR2 (germline): SNHLY, FYNNEI. The CDR3 nucleotides read TGTGCCAGCAGTGAGCGACTCGTTAATTCACCCCTCCACTTT. This gives the protein CASSERLVNSPLHF.

CDR3 protein: CASSLVVGRDEQYF. The CDR3 nucleotides read TGTGCCAGCAGCTTAGTCGTGGGTAGGGACGAGCAGTACTTC. This chain joins TRBV7-2 and TRBJ2-7; no reliable D call. The germline V gene has CDR1 SGHTA and CDR2 FQGNSA. Trimming removed 1 base from V and 5 bases from J, with 12 bases in between. The CDR3 is 14 amino acids.

To note about this clone: The same CDR3 can be traced to other DNA sequences in this sample. The rearrangement links TRBV15 to TRBJ1-5; the D is unclear. CDR1 and CDR2 (germline): LNHNV, YYDKDF (reference sequence). CDR3 length equals 12 residues. The germline V and J ends were trimmed by 5 bases and 4 bases, with 6 bases remaining between them. The CDR3 protein is CATSRGNQPQHF. As DNA, the CDR3 is TGTGCCACCAGCCGGGGAAATCAGCCCCAGCATTTT.

In this sample, this clone turned up a few times. The chain couples TRBV6-5 to TRBJ1-1; D unresolved. CDR1 and CDR2 from the germline V gene are MNHEY and SVGAGI. V gave up 6 bases and J gave up 3 bases, with 11 bases separating them. This CDR3 has 13 residues. CDR3 bases: TGTGCCAGCAGGTACAGCGGCTACACTGAAGCTTTCTTT. This gives the protein CASRYSGYTEAFF.

The CDR3 nucleotides read TGCGCCAGCGCAGCGGGAGATACCTACGAGCAGTACTTC. Translated: CASAAGDTYEQYF. This sequence joins TRBV5-1 and TRBJ2-7; 8 nucleotides line up with TRBD2. Trimming removed 7 bases from V and 2 bases from J; junction bases left unmatched: 5. The CDR3 loop spans 13 amino acids. Per the germline V gene, CDR1 is SGHRS and CDR2 is YFSETQ.

With respect to this clone: Other DNA sequences in this sample translate to the same CDR3. The chain links TRBV5-4 to TRBJ1-3; D is uncertain. Germline V gene data show CDR1 as SGHNT and CDR2 as YYREEE (reference sequence). V lost 2 bases, J lost 3 bases, and 3 bases lay in between. This CDR3 contains 12 residues. The CDR3 region is CASSFSGNTIYF. The CDR3 DNA sequence: TGTGCCAGCAGCTTCAGTGGAAACACCATATATTTT.

V usage is TRBV25-1 and J usage is TRBJ2-5; D is perhaps TRBD1 or TRBD2 (6 bases each). Trimming shortened V by 3 bases and J by 5 bases, and 22 bases separated the two germline ends. This CDR3 spans 17 amino acids. Germline loops: CDR1 MGHDK, CDR2 SYGVNS. Here the CDR3 reads CASSEVRGEIARETQYF. DNA of the CDR3: TGTGCCAGCAGTGAGGTTAGGGGGGAGATCGCTAGGGAGACCCAGTACTTC. Drawing the rest from reference TRBV25-1 and TRBJ2-5, the complete variable domain is EADIYQTPRYLVIGTGKKITLECSQTMGHDKMYWYQQDPGMELHLIHYSYGVNSTEKGDLSSESTVSRIRTEHFPLTLESARPSHTSQYLCASSEVRGEIARETQYFGPGTRLLVL.

A single count supports this clone. This sequence joins TRBV28 and TRBJ1-2; D is undetermined. This CDR3 is built from 15 residues. V was pared by 3 bases and J by 4 bases, with 15 bases between. The germline V gene encodes CDR1 MDHEN and CDR2 SYDVKM. Written as DNA, the CDR3 is TGTGCCAGCAGTTTTGACCGCGCGGAACCCTATGGCTACACCTTC. Translating gives CASSFDRAEPYGYTF.

The chain uses TRBV29-1 and TRBJ1-4; TRBD1 might be the D (5 bases). Germline V gene data show CDR1 as SQVTM and CDR2 as ANQGSEA. V was trimmed by 1 base and J by 8 bases, leaving 17 bases between them. This CDR3 contains 15 residues. CDR3 nucleotide sequence: TGCAGCGTTGAAGTGGGGACCTCTAGGGCGGAAAAACTGTTTTTT. Its translation: CSVEVGTSRAEKLFF. The complete variable domain, with remaining parts taken from reference TRBV29-1 and TRBJ1-4, reads SAVISQKPSRDICQRGTSLTIQCQVDSQVTMMFWYRQQPGQSLTLIATANQGSEATYESGFVIDKFPISRPNLTFSTLTVSNMSPEDSSIYLCSVEVGTSRAEKLFFGSGTQLSVL.

The chain carries TRBV2 and TRBJ2-2, with D uncertain. V was pared by 4 bases and J by 6 bases, with 6 bases between. The CDR3 length is 12 residues. The V gene's germline CDR1 is SNHLY and CDR2 FYNNEI. The CDR3 protein is CASSVEAGELFF. DNA of the CDR3: TGTGCCAGCAGTGTTGAGGCCGGGGAGCTGTTTTTT. The full variable domain, rest sourced from reference TRBV2 and TRBJ2-2, is EPEVTQTPSHQVTQMGQEVILRCVPISNHLYFYWYRQILGQKVEFLVSFYNNEISEKSEIFDDQFSVERPDGSNFTLKIRSTKLEDSAMYFCASSVEAGELFFGEGSRLTVL.

On this clone itself: Other nucleotide sequences from this sample produce the same CDR3. The rearrangement joins TRBV4-1 to TRBJ1-2; D not resolved. CDR3 size: 14 residues. The V end was cut by 1 base, the J end by 5 bases, with 11 bases between. Germline CDR1 is MGHRA and CDR2 is YSYEKL. CDR3 amino acids: CASSQVGGPYGYTF. CDR3 in DNA: TGCGCCAGCAGCCAAGTGGGCGGCCCTTATGGCTACACCTTC.

The chain joins TRBV7-9 to TRBJ1-1; TRBD1 aligns across 8 bases. CDR3 length equals 15 residues. With 1 base clipped from V and 1 base from J, the junction kept 2 bases outside the gene matches. Per germline, CDR1 SEHNR and CDR2 FQNEAQ (reference sequence). The CDR3 sequence: CASSLGTGSNTEAFF. CDR3 bases: TGTGCCAGCAGCTTAGGGACAGGGTCGAACACTGAAGCTTTCTTT.

The chain uses TRBV29-1 and TRBJ1-1, with 9 positions matching TRBD1. From germline, CDR1 is SQVTM and CDR2 ANQGSEA. The CDR3 contains 13 residues. V dropped 6 bases and J dropped 3; count of bases not matched to a gene: 5. This CDR3 reads CSVSGQGYTEAFF. The DNA of the CDR3 is TGCAGCGTGTCGGGACAGGGCTACACTGAAGCTTTCTTT.